What follows are 9 T cell receptor beta chains derived from one specimen sequenced in a study of type 1 regulatory T cells. TCRdb re-called the reads with MiXCR, one entry per CDR3 protein. The sample lists 3,200 or so distinct CDR3 sequences, 6.5% to 9% occurring once. Their antigens remain unidentified. The source material was cultured T cells, either the whole culture or a sorted T cell fraction (not recorded which). These receptors all stem from a human donor in good health.

This clonotype qualifies as medium-sized. The J gene is TRBJ2-3, the V gene TRBV12-3 or TRBV12-4; 10 bases are a match to TRBD1. The CDR3 sequence is 14 residues long. The J segment lost 5 bases and the V segment lost 7 bases, leaving 6 bases of the junction unmatched. CDR3 region: CASNAGQGIDTQYF. DNA of the CDR3: TGTGCCAGCAACGCGGGACAGGGGATAGATACGCAGTATTTT.

Regarding this clonotype: A much larger clone lies a single base off, so this may be a read error. The genes are TRBV6-4 and TRBJ2-7; D possibly matches TRBD1 or TRBD2 (5 bases each). There are 15 residues in the CDR3. Germline values: CDR1 MRHNA, CDR2 SNTAGT. The V gene lost 7 bases and the J gene lost 3 bases, with 19 bases spanning the gap. In DNA, the CDR3 is TGTGCCAGCACCTACATCCCGCCGAGGGGCTACGAGCAGTACTTC. Protein product: CASTYIPPRGYEQYF.

This clonotype is categorized as medium-sized. The chain has TRBV6-5 and TRBJ2-4; a possible D gene is TRBD2 (7 bases). CDR1 is MNHEY and CDR2 is SVGAGI in the germline V gene. V lost 6 bases to trimming and J lost 1 base, with 19 bases between them. The CDR3 has 17 residues. CDR3 protein: CASRPGGGASAKNIQYF. The DNA for the CDR3 is TGTGCCAGCAGGCCCGGCGGGGGCGCCTCGGCCAAAAACATTCAGTACTTC.

This clonotype is categorized as medium-sized. V gene TRBV28 combines with J gene TRBJ2-1, with 11 positions matching TRBD2. After removal of 3 bases from V and 4 bases from J, the junction contained 11 bases not matched to a gene. The CDR3 spans 18 residues. Germline V gene lookup returns CDR1 MDHEN and CDR2 SYDVKM. Here the CDR3 reads CASSFFSRLAGIYNEQFF. For the CDR3, the DNA is TGTGCCAGCAGTTTCTTCAGCCGACTAGCGGGAATTTACAATGAGCAGTTCTTC.

Details on this clonotype: A much larger clone lies one base from this, so it may be a read error. The CDR3 carries no conserved terminal phenylalanine or tryptophan, so it likely arises from a read error. The chain recombines TRBV24-1 with TRBJ2-5; either TRBD1 or TRBD2 may supply D (5 bases each). Trimming pared 3 bases from V and 2 bases from J, leaving 18 bases between. CDR3 length equals 17 residues. The germline gives CDR1 KGHDR, CDR2 SFDVKD. The CDR3 protein is CATSDIGTSAEQETQYL. CDR3 DNA: TGTGCCACCAGTGATATAGGGACCTCGGCCGAACAAGAGACCCAGTACCTC.

This clonotype is deemed medium-sized. The V and J genes are TRBV20-1 and TRBJ2-7; D may be TRBD1 (6 bases). The CDR3 is 14 residues long. CDR1 and CDR2 (germline): DFQATT, SNEGSKA (reference sequence). Trimming left V 6 bases short and J 2 bases short, with 17 bases between. The CDR3 region is CSANRDTRPYEQYF. CDR3 bases: TGCAGTGCCAACCGGGACACTAGACCCTACGAGCAGTACTTC.

By proportion, this clonotype is medium-sized. The chain employs TRBV11-2 and TRBJ1-1; 7 bases line up with TRBD1. Germline V gene sequence: CDR1 SGHAT, CDR2 FQNNGV. V gave up 6 bases and J gave up 3 bases; unmatched junction bases: 4. The CDR3 is 13 residues long. The CDR3 protein is CASSGQVHTEAFF. CDR3 DNA: TGTGCCAGCAGTGGACAGGTTCACACTGAAGCTTTCTTT. The full variable domain, with the rest looked up from reference TRBV11-2 and TRBJ1-1, is EAGVAQSPRYKIIEKRQSVAFWCNPISGHATLYWYQQILGQGPKLLIQFQNNGVVDDSQLPKDRFSAERLKGVDSTLKIQPAKLEDSAVYLCASSGQVHTEAFFGQGTRLTVV.

By share, this clonotype counts as large. The chain uses TRBV20-1 and TRBJ2-3, with D unclear. The V end was cut by 1 base, the J end by 2 bases, with 13 bases between. The germline CDR1 and CDR2 sequences are DFQATT and SNEGSKA (reference sequence). This CDR3 has 15 residues. The CDR3 bases are TGCAGTGCTAGAGCGACACCCGAGAACACAGATACGCAGTATTTT. Residues: CSARATPENTDTQYF.

By share, this clonotype ranks as medium-sized (0.01 to 0.1%). The chain has TRBV20-1 and TRBJ2-7; 9 bases fit TRBD2. This CDR3 contains 14 residues. V shed 0 bases, J shed 4 bases, and the junction held 4 bases outside the gene matches. Germline V CDR1 and CDR2: DFQATT, SNEGSKA (reference sequence). The CDR3 bases are TGCAGTGCTAGAGAAGTAGCGGGAGTGTACGAGCAGTACTTC. It encodes CSAREVAGVYEQYF.